This T cell receptor (beta chain) was retrieved from a study of cytomegalovirus exposure and HLA in healthy donors. The germline V gene encodes CDR1 SGDLS and CDR2 YYNGEE. This CDR3 is 13 amino acids long. Trimming left V 2 bases short and J 10 bases short, with 15 bases between. The PCR employed 60 Vbeta primers together with 13 Jbeta primers. Assay: immunoSEQ multiplex PCR; the TCRdb copy retains only in-frame clones and omits some. Found here are about 140,000 clones; the top ten clones hold 2% to 2.5%. The source of this sequence is a woman aged 18-29 years in good health and CMV-seronegative. Sequencing was carried out using PBMCs. The V gene is TRBV9, the J gene TRBJ1-1, with D possibly being TRBD1 (6 bases). CDR3 sequence reads: CASSVRDKGGAFF. DNA for the CDR3: TGTGCCAGCAGCGTCCGGGACAAAGGGGGAGCTTTCTTT.